This entry is about one T cell receptor beta chain. What it binds is unknown. Replicate PCRs run on sorted subsets employed 200 ng DNA, 30,000 to 35,000 T cell genomes. Sequenced by immunoSEQ multiplex PCR; TCRdb stores in-frame clones only, minus some. This table holds some 1.4 million clones, approximately 97% found once. The data were taken from a study of shared clonotypes between healthy human individuals. Overall study findings and caveats: Naive subsets, compared against memory subsets, generally had larger estimated richness values. Clonotype sharing across donors was expected to vary with sequencing depth.

The CDR3 sequence is 15 residues long. Trimming took 3 bases from V and 4 from J, leaving 16 bases between them. The germline V gene encodes CDR1 SGHRS and CDR2 YFSETQ. This sequence joins TRBV5-1 and TRBJ1-1, with D possibly TRBD1 on 6 matching bases. Material for sequencing was naive CD4+ T cells sorted from blood. Subset in this sample: CD45RA+ positively selected. The receptor was derived from a young man in good health. The CDR3 here is CASSWGPGGATEAFF. CDR3 DNA sequence: TGCGCCAGCAGCTGGGGCCCCGGGGGGGCCACTGAAGCTTTCTTT.